This TCR beta chain was identified in a study of tissue T cells after allogeneic stem cell transplantation (dated by TCRdb to between 2020 and 2023). Context from the whole study: TCR beta repertoires were profiled across many tissues obtained from research autopsies of patients with and without GVHD, as well as in mouse models of GVHD. The human arm was conducted as a prospective observational study, and neither blinding nor randomization was performed.

Library preparation was by the immunoSEQ multiplex PCR assay. TCRbeta CDR3 sequencing was performed at survey depth by Adaptive Biotechnologies, and CDR3 sequences, V/J genes, productive frequency and template counts were reported. Amplification of TCR beta CDR3 regions started from genomic DNA instead of RNA. As for the original processing: Jensen-Shannon divergence was used to quantify pairwise repertoire overlap between tissues, with a value of 1 meaning complete divergence and a value of 0 meaning identical repertoires. Tissues were grouped by single-linkage agglomerative hierarchical clustering of pairwise JSD values, and the clustering results were shown as dendrograms. GLIPH2 was applied to all patient samples using simulation_depth 1000, kmer_min_depth 3, and cdr3_length_cutoff 8, and only groups with more than two unique CDR3s were retained. In a standardized tissue-overlap score, Jaccard GLIPH-group overlap across patients was extrapolated to a standard repertoire size of 1000 clones. To look at how diversity was associated with clinical or experimental variables, linear mixed-effect models were used, with tissue treated as a fixed effect and individual treated as a random effect. TCRdb holds this immuneACCESS table with in-frame rearrangements only. Some clones are missing; in checked studies, unresolved V genes explain under half, and the rest has no known cause. For V, J and clone size, that table is used; D and trimming come from the DNA. The sample table shows 4,500 to 6,500 clones, and about 48% are seen once. The ten top clones hold less than 6% of the sample.

General findings and caveats noted by the study authors: Which tissue TCRs were alloreactive or antigen-specific was not determined in the study, and some clones might have been persisting host cells. Only a few T cell clones appeared in more than one patient, yet motif-based clustering showed tissue-specific repertoire signatures that were shared between patients. Within patients, how anatomically similar tissues were was a major factor shaping TCR repertoire composition, regardless of disease or transplant status. The patient cohort was small and varied clinically, and sampling depth was recognized as a limitation. Blood and spleen T cells captured only a limited portion of the TCR repertoire detected in tissues, in both patients and mice.

Comment on this clone: Its binding antigen is unknown. Gene names and germline sequences here are all drawn from mouse data. The DNA ends 1 residue before the CDR3 does, and the rest of the CDR3 is filled in from the germline J gene.

Inclusive of the bounding cysteine and phenylalanine, the CDR3 is 14 residues long. The CDR3 was read in part: 39 bases, with the frame set at base 1. From a lookup of the germline V gene (reference sequence), CDR1 and CDR2 are KGHPV and FQNQEV. Trimming takes 6 bases from V and 7 bases from J, and the germline ends sit 15 bases apart. The time point label of this sample denotes: mouse harvest day 7 after allogeneic transplant. Each mouse graft, delivered by tail vein injection, combined 10^6 splenic CD5+ T cells with 10^7 T-cell-depleted bone marrow cells. GVHD in mice was modeled with a major MHC-mismatch B6 (H2b) into BALB/c (H2d) model, and tissues were profiled at day 7 or 14. On day 7 or 14 post-transplant, mouse tissues and retro-orbital blood were harvested with separate sterile tools for each animal, and livers were flushed beforehand. Before genomic DNA isolation with the DNeasy Blood & Tissue Kit, mouse tissues were minced using razor blades in buffered saline.

The rearranged chain carries TRBV26 and TRBJ1-4; perhaps TRBD1 is the D gene, with 6 bases matching. This clonotype originated in a female BALB/c mouse given C57BL/6 T cells with graft-versus-host disease after an allogeneic hematopoietic cell transplant. The sequencing sample was made of gut tissue. The CDR3 region: CASSRQVGGERLFF. CDR3 DNA (partial): TGTGCCAGCAGCAGACAGGTGGGCGGCGAAAGATTATTT.